These 26 T cell receptor beta chains came from one sample sequenced in a study of shared clonotypes between healthy human individuals. TCRdb's copy holds only in-frame clones and misses some; the assay was immunoSEQ multiplex PCR. Among hundreds of thousands of clones listed, about 76% were seen once. Sequencing was performed on PBMCs. These receptors were obtained from a woman aged 35 to 49 in good health. Some clones in this sample may be carry-over from other donors' samples.

In its sample, this clone was seen a few times. This chain links TRBV7-3 with TRBJ1-1; a weak D match, TRBD1 (5 bases). The germline V gene encodes CDR1 SGHTA and CDR2 FQGTGA. V lost 4 bases and J 7 bases, leaving 16 bases between the germline ends. This CDR3 comprises 14 residues. The chain's CDR3 is CASSSSAGTDEAFF. The CDR3 coding sequence is TGTGCCAGCAGCTCCTCCGCCGGGACGGATGAAGCTTTCTTT.

The V and J genes are TRBV4-3 and TRBJ2-2, with D hard to call. Trimming took 4 bases from V and 1 from J, leaving 1 base between them. Germline-derived CDR1 and CDR2 are LGHNA and YSLEER. The CDR3 has 12 amino acids. The CDR3 sequence is CASSRNTGELFF. The CDR3 DNA sequence: TGCGCCAGCAGCCGGAACACCGGGGAGCTGTTTTTT.

The CDR3, as DNA: TGTGCCAGCAGCTTCCAGGGGGCGGGAGCTTTCTTT. This gives the protein CASSFQGAGAFF. The chain recombines TRBV5-8 with TRBJ1-1; 8 nucleotides match TRBD1. CDR1 is SGHTS and CDR2 is YDEGEE in the germline V gene. The CDR3 covers 12 residues. The junction had 4 bases not matched to a gene; V was cut back by 2 bases and J by 10 bases.

V usage is TRBV10-3 and J usage is TRBJ2-3; D is perhaps TRBD2 (6 bases). The CDR3 extends over 14 amino acids. From germline, CDR1 is ENHRY and CDR2 SYGVKD. V gave up 8 bases and J gave up 0 bases, with 12 bases separating them. The CDR3 spells CAIWNGRSTDTQYF. The DNA for the CDR3 is TGTGCCATCTGGAACGGGAGAAGCACAGATACGCAGTATTTT.

V is TRBV6-1 and J is TRBJ2-3; the D gene is possibly TRBD1 (6 bases). V lost 3 bases and J lost 8, with 21 bases in between. Per germline, CDR1 MNHNS and CDR2 SASEGT. The CDR3 totals 16 residues. CDR3 nucleotide sequence: TGTGCCAGCAGTGACATCTCGGGCAGGGGAAGGGTTACGCAGTATTTT. Translating gives CASSDISGRGRVTQYF.

The V and J genes are TRBV18 and TRBJ1-4, with 8 bases identical to TRBD1. After removal of 6 bases from V and 0 bases from J, the junction contained 6 bases not matched to a gene. Germline CDR1 and CDR2: KGHSH and LQKENI. The CDR3 loop spans 16 amino acids. DNA of the CDR3: TGTGCCAGCTCTGTGACAGGGGTCTCAACTAATGAAAAACTGTTTTTT. Its protein is CASSVTGVSTNEKLFF.

The rearrangement links TRBV21-1 to TRBJ2-2; TRBD2, the table's D call, lacks a check against the DNA. TRBV21-1 is annotated as a pseudogene. This CDR3 contains 17 residues. Written as DNA, the CDR3 is TGTGCCAGCAGACTGGGACTAGCGGGAGCGGACACCGGGGAGCTGTTTTTT. Its translation is CASRLGLAGADTGELFF.

The table lists this clone with many counts. The V gene is TRBV5-1, the J gene TRBJ1-2; 7 bases match TRBD1. V lost 4 bases and J lost 5; bases outside the gene matches: 5. This CDR3 contains 13 residues. Germline V gene lookup returns CDR1 SGHRS and CDR2 YFSETQ. In DNA, the CDR3 is TGCGCCAGCAGCCCCCGGGGACAGTATGGCTACACCTTC. It translates to CASSPRGQYGYTF.

J is TRBJ1-5 and V is TRBV15; D might be TRBD1 (6 bases). Trimming removed 0 bases at V and 1 base at J, with 13 bases between. Germline CDR1 is LNHNV and CDR2 is YYDKDF (reference sequence). CDR3 size: 17 residues. The CDR3 loop reads CATSRDEWGRSNQPQHF. The CDR3 DNA reads as TGTGCCACCAGCAGAGATGAATGGGGGCGAAGCAATCAGCCCCAGCATTTT.

The chain uses TRBV10-3 and TRBJ2-3; tentatively, D is TRBD1 (5 bases). Trimming removed 10 bases from V and 4 bases from J, with 21 bases in between. The germline V gene encodes CDR1 ENHRY and CDR2 SYGVKD. CDR3 length: 15 residues. The CDR3 protein is CATTGWAQLSDTQYF. CDR3 nucleotide sequence: TGTGCCACAACAGGTTGGGCACAGCTATCAGATACGCAGTATTTT.

This clone has just one count. The chain combines TRBV23-1 with TRBJ1-2; tentative D call: TRBD1 (5 bases). TRBV23-1 is an open reading frame whose function is uncertain. Trimming removed 0 bases from V and 3 bases from J, with 8 bases in between. This CDR3 has 14 amino acids. The CDR3 region has the DNA TGCGCCAGCAGTCAATCCGGGACGGACTATGGCTACACCTTC. This sequence encodes CASSQSGTDYGYTF.

V and J are TRBV28 and TRBJ1-2; D unclear. V lost 2 bases and J 8 bases, leaving 18 bases between the germline ends. The CDR3 sequence is 15 residues long. The germline V gene has CDR1 MDHEN and CDR2 SYDVKM. The chain's CDR3 is CASSLEARFGRGYTF. CDR3 sequence (DNA): TGTGCCAGCAGTTTAGAGGCCAGGTTTGGGCGAGGCTACACCTTC.

CDR3 region: CASSLGEEISYNSPLHF. The CDR3 nucleotides are TGTGCCAGCAGTTTGGGGGAGGAGATCTCCTATAATTCACCCCTCCACTTT. The rearrangement joins TRBV27 to TRBJ1-6; D possibly corresponds to TRBD1 (5 bases). The CDR3 runs 17 residues. Trimming stripped 3 bases from V and 0 bases from J, with 12 bases between. Germline lookup yields CDR1 MNHEY and CDR2 SMNVEV (reference sequence).

This clone was counted once. The V call is TRBV7-3, the J call TRBJ2-5; D possibly corresponds to TRBD2 (5 bases). CDR1 is SGHTA and CDR2 is FQGTGA in the germline V gene. V was trimmed by 5 bases and J by 2 bases, leaving 12 bases between them. The CDR3 covers 14 residues. CDR3 bases: TGTGCCAGCAGCCGCGGGTCGGCTCAAGAGACCCAGTACTTC. Protein product: CASSRGSAQETQYF.

The V gene is TRBV4-2, the J gene TRBJ2-1, with 14 bases aligning to TRBD2. Germline assignment: CDR1 LGHNA and CDR2 YNFKEQ. This CDR3 is 17 amino acids long. Unmatched junction bases numbered 7, after V lost 3 bases and J lost 6 bases. The DNA for the CDR3 is TGTGCCAGCAGCCAGGGACTAGCGGGAGCTGTCAGCAATGAGCAGTTCTTC. Protein sequence: CASSQGLAGAVSNEQFF.

V and J are TRBV29-1 and TRBJ1-1; D gene unclear. The V gene's germline CDR1 is SQVTM and CDR2 ANQGSEA. This CDR3 is 13 amino acids long. The V gene lost 2 bases and the J gene lost 1 base, with 8 bases spanning the gap. The CDR3, as DNA: TGCAGCGTTGAAATCTCAGGGAACACTGAAGCTTTCTTT. Its translation: CSVEISGNTEAFF.

This rearrangement joins TRBV20-1 to TRBJ2-7; tentative D call: TRBD1 (5 bases). This CDR3 spans 10 amino acids. Germline values: CDR1 DFQATT, CDR2 SNEGSKA (reference sequence). The germline V and J ends were trimmed by 5 bases and 7 bases, with 9 bases remaining between them. In nucleotides, the CDR3 is TGCAGTGCTCAAAGGGGTGAGCAGTACTTC. It is translated as CSAQRGEQYF.

This clone appeared once. The genes are TRBV28 and TRBJ1-2; D is unclear. From germline, CDR1 is MDHEN and CDR2 SYDVKM. V gave up 3 bases and J gave up 2 bases, with 7 bases separating them. CDR3 length: 13 amino acids. CDR3 protein: CASSFLVNYGYTF. As DNA, the CDR3 is TGTGCCAGCAGTTTTTTAGTAAACTATGGCTACACCTTC.

As concerns this clone: Other DNA sequences in the same sample also yield this CDR3. The chain recombines TRBV30 with TRBJ2-5; D remains unclear. The DNA matches TRBJ2-7 better at its end, which makes the J call doubtful. CDR3 size: 13 residues. Germline CDR1 and CDR2: GTSNPN and SVGIG (reference sequence). This CDR3 reads CAWSRELGYEQYF. In nucleotides, the CDR3 is TGTGCCTGGAGTCGAGAGCTAGGCTACGAGCAGTACTTC.

This clone has a handful of counts. This is likely an artifact of a read error, given a far larger clone one base away. The V gene is TRBV30, the J gene TRBJ2-1; D uncertain. The CDR3 has 12 amino acids. Trimming removed 2 bases at V and 9 bases at J, with 11 bases between. CDR1 and CDR2 from the germline V gene are GTSNPN and SVGIG (reference sequence). CDR3 protein: CAWSYTSPEQFF. The CDR3, as DNA: TGTGCCTGGAGTTACACGAGCCCTGAGCAGTTCTTC.

The chain is built from TRBV5-1 and TRBJ1-3, with D hard to call. CDR3 length: 13 residues. The germline V gene has CDR1 SGHRS and CDR2 YFSETQ. Trimming stripped 3 bases from V and 4 bases from J, with 8 bases between. The CDR3 spells CASSYATGNTIYF. DNA of the CDR3: TGCGCCAGCAGCTACGCAACGGGAAACACCATATATTTT.

The chain is built from TRBV11-2 and TRBJ1-1, with D uncertain. The CDR3 covers 13 residues. Deletions cut 2 bases from V and 6 bases from J, with 10 bases between. The V gene's germline CDR1 is SGHAT and CDR2 FQNNGV. The CDR3 DNA sequence: TGTGCCAGCAGCTTACTGGGAAAGGCTGAAGCTTTCTTT. This codes for CASSLLGKAEAFF.

The rearrangement uses TRBV15 and TRBJ2-5; D possibly corresponds to TRBD1 (5 bases). This CDR3 region has 16 residues. The V and J ends lost 5 bases and 5 bases respectively, with 21 bases between them. Germline-derived CDR1 and CDR2 are LNHNV and YYDKDF (reference sequence). The CDR3 region is CATSRSDSPIRETQYF. The CDR3 DNA reads as TGTGCCACCAGCCGGTCCGACAGCCCTATTCGGGAGACCCAGTACTTC. Together with reference TRBV15 and TRBJ2-5, the CDR3 gives the full variable domain: DAMVIQNPRYQVTQFGKPVTLSCSQTLNHNVMYWYQQKSSQAPKLLFHYYDKDFNNEADTPDNFQSRRPNTSFCFLDIRSPGLGDTAMYLCATSRSDSPIRETQYFGPGTRLLVL.

In this sample, this clone turned up once. This chain connects TRBV7-3 to TRBJ1-1; a possible D gene is TRBD1 (5 bases). The germline V gene has CDR1 SGHTA and CDR2 FQGTGA. Between the trimmed V and J ends, which lost 5 bases and 3 bases, there was a span of 22 bases. The CDR3 totals 17 residues. The CDR3 DNA reads as TGTGCCAGCAGCGTGAGCGGACATTATAGGGAGGACACTGAAGCTTTCTTT. Its translation: CASSVSGHYREDTEAFF. Using reference TRBV7-3 and TRBJ1-1 for the parts outside the CDR3, the full variable domain is GAGVSQTPSNKVTEKGKYVELRCDPISGHTALYWYRQSLGQGPEFLIYFQGTGAADDSGLPNDRFFAVRPEGSVSTLKIQRTERGDSAVYLCASSVSGHYREDTEAFFGQGTRLTVV.

This clone has only a few counts. V and J are TRBV14 and TRBJ1-2; D unclear. CDR1 is SGHDN, CDR2 FVKESK, per germline. With 1 base removed from V and 2 bases from J, the gap between germline ends came to 8 bases. The CDR3 totals 14 residues. CDR3 DNA: TGTGCCAGCAGCCAAGTAGTAATGAACTATGGCTACACCTTC. This sequence encodes CASSQVVMNYGYTF.

This clone has ten or more counts. This sequence joins TRBV7-9 and TRBJ2-7; D assignment may be TRBD1 or TRBD2 (5 bases each). The CDR3 has 13 amino acids. V lost 5 bases, J lost 3 bases, and 11 bases lay in between. CDR1 SEHNR and CDR2 FQNEAQ come from the germline V gene (reference sequence). The CDR3 protein is CASSPGRYYEQYF. The DNA of the CDR3 is TGTGCCAGCAGCCCGGGACGGTACTACGAGCAGTACTTC.